This is a list of T cell receptor beta chains from one sample in a study of human T cells and chemical hapten exposure. In TCRdb, the RACE reads were re-called with MiXCR into one record per CDR3 protein. The data hold some 57,000 distinct CDR3 sequences, with over 9.5% observed a single time. The sample here was whole blood, taken in connection with sensitization to the hapten diphenylcyclopropenone (DPC). The receptors were sampled from a woman aged 50 to 65 with alopecia areata. Some clones in this sample may be carry-over from other donors' samples. CDR3s include the opening cysteine and the closing phenylalanine or tryptophan. A D gene is named only where the DNA matches it firmly. Expanded clones get a size class; other rows say once, few or many, or leave the size out.

clone_size,v_call,d_call,j_call,cdr3_aa,cdr3_nt
few,TRBV29-1,NA,TRBJ2-1,CSASTQYNEQFF,TGCAGCGCCTCGACACAATACAATGAGCAGTTCTTC
NA,TRBV11-2,TRBD1,TRBJ1-1,CASSSARGLSTEAFF,TGTGCCAGCAGCTCAGCAAGGGGGCTCAGCACTGAAGCTTTCTTT
many,TRBV2,TRBD1,TRBJ1-1,CASSETGGGTEAFF,TGTGCCAGCAGCGAAACAGGGGGAGGCACTGAAGCTTTCTTT
few,TRBV5-1,TRBD1,TRBJ2-3,CASTIQGAGDTQYF,TGCGCCAGCACTATACAGGGGGCCGGAGATACGCAGTATTTT
NA,TRBV20-1,NA,TRBJ2-3,CSARQVFLNTDTQYF,TGCAGTGCTAGGCAGGTATTCTTGAACACAGATACGCAGTATTTT
NA,TRBV7-9,NA,TRBJ2-2,CASSSYRKPSTGELFF,TGTGCCAGCAGCTCCTACCGTAAACCGAGCACCGGGGAGCTGTTTTTT
many,TRBV11-2,TRBD1,TRBJ1-2,CASSSPLTGYGYTF,TGTGCCAGCAGCTCGCCCCTGACAGGGTATGGCTACACCTTC
NA,TRBV11-2,NA,TRBJ2-5,CASSPVYLQETQYF,TGTGCCAGCAGCCCAGTGTATCTCCAAGAGACCCAGTACTTC
many,TRBV18,NA,TRBJ1-5,CASSPGENQPQHF,TGTGCCAGCTCACCAGGAGAGAATCAGCCCCAGCATTTT
NA,TRBV3-1,TRBD1,TRBJ2-1,CASSQNRGGEQFF,TGTGCCAGCAGCCAGAACAGGGGCGGTGAGCAGTTCTTC
many,TRBV15,NA,TRBJ1-1,CATSRGGTGNTEAFF,TGTGCCACCAGCAGAGGGGGGACGGGGAACACTGAAGCTTTCTTT
NA,TRBV28,NA,TRBJ1-1,CASRGTTQAFF,TGTGCCAGCAGGGGCACGACCCAAGCTTTCTTT
few,TRBV28,TRBD1,TRBJ1-1,CASTETGWYTEAFF,TGTGCCAGCACCGAGACAGGGTGGTACACTGAAGCTTTCTTT
many,TRBV7-2,TRBD1,TRBJ2-3,CASTSLRGGGTDTQYF,TGTGCCAGCACCTCTCTTAGAGGGGGCGGCACAGATACGCAGTATTTT
NA,TRBV3-1,NA,TRBJ2-7,CASSPPRGLSYEQYF,TGTGCCAGCAGTCCCCCCCGGGGGCTCTCCTACGAGCAGTACTTC
many,TRBV12-3/TRBV12-4,TRBD1,TRBJ1-3,CASSLGTGLPYSGNTIYF,TGTGCCAGCAGTTTAGGGACAGGGCTGCCCTACTCTGGAAACACCATATATTTT
NA,TRBV18,NA,TRBJ1-1,CASSPLAEANEAFF,TGTGCCAGCTCACCACTAGCGGAGGCTAACGAAGCTTTCTTT
many,TRBV28,TRBD1,TRBJ1-1,CASTPSGRGHTEAFF,TGTGCCAGCACCCCTTCGGGCAGGGGGCACACTGAAGCTTTCTTT
many,TRBV6-5,TRBD1,TRBJ1-6,CASNPRQGFGNSPLHF,TGTGCCAGCAATCCACGACAGGGGTTCGGAAATTCACCCCTCCACTTT
few,TRBV11-2,TRBD1,TRBJ1-2,CASSLATQTGNYGYTF,TGTGCCAGCAGCTTAGCTACCCAGACAGGGAACTATGGCTACACCTTC
many,TRBV29-1,NA,TRBJ1-2,CSVSKGQGYGYTF,TGCAGCGTTTCTAAGGGCCAGGGCTATGGCTACACCTTC
many,TRBV29-1,TRBD2,TRBJ2-1,CSVASGLAGDEQFF,TGCAGCGTCGCGTCGGGACTAGCGGGAGATGAGCAGTTCTTC
few,TRBV12-3/TRBV12-4,NA,TRBJ1-3,CASSFTGSSSNTIYF,TGTGCCAGCAGTTTTACAGGCTCGAGCTCCAACACCATATATTTT
few,TRBV7-6,NA,TRBJ1-5,CASSQHEDQPQHF,TGTGCCAGCAGCCAACATGAAGATCAGCCCCAGCATTTT
many,TRBV7-2,NA,TRBJ1-1,CASSLLGYTEAFF,TGTGCCAGCAGCCTCTTGGGGTACACTGAAGCTTTCTTT
NA,TRBV7-8,NA,TRBJ1-1,CASSLAPDGEAFF,TGTGCCAGCAGCTTAGCCCCTGACGGGGAAGCTTTCTTT
NA,TRBV7-2,NA,TRBJ2-3,CASSLRSTEGTDTQYF,TGTGCCAGCAGCTTAAGGTCGACCGAGGGCACAGATACGCAGTATTTT
NA,TRBV18,NA,TRBJ1-5,CASSPGPVEPQHF,TGTGCCAGCTCACCGGGGCCCGTGGAGCCCCAGCATTTT
NA,TRBV5-8,NA,TRBJ2-2,CASSFHAGGEVAGELFF,TGTGCCAGCAGCTTCCACGCAGGAGGGGAGGTCGCCGGGGAGCTGTTTTTT
NA,TRBV7-9,NA,TRBJ2-1,CASSIHRIREQYNEQFF,TGTGCCAGCAGCATACATAGAATACGGGAACAGTACAATGAGCAGTTCTTC
many,TRBV18,NA,TRBJ2-2,CASSGEIGTGELFF,TGTGCCAGCTCGGGGGAGATCGGAACCGGGGAGCTGTTTTTT
NA,TRBV11-2,NA,TRBJ2-7,CACRPTGGAGYEQYF,TGTGCCTGCAGACCAACAGGGGGGGCAGGCTACGAGCAGTACTTC
many,TRBV6-2/TRBV6-3,NA,TRBJ2-3,CASSHTDTQYF,TGTGCCAGCAGCCACACAGATACGCAGTATTTT
NA,TRBV24-1,NA,TRBJ2-4,CATSGGELKNIQYF,TGTGCCACCAGTGGCGGGGAGCTGAAAAACATTCAGTACTTC
few,TRBV13,TRBD2,TRBJ2-3,CASSSSSGTSDTDTQYF,TGTGCCAGCAGCTCCTCCTCCGGGACTAGCGACACAGATACGCAGTATTTT
many,TRBV19,NA,TRBJ1-5,CASSRGVIRGGNQPQHF,TGTGCCAGTAGTAGGGGGGTGATCAGGGGCGGCAATCAGCCCCAGCATTTT
many,TRBV28,NA,TRBJ2-2,CASSLTTGELFF,TGTGCCAGCAGTTTGACCACCGGGGAGCTGTTTTTT
few,TRBV18,NA,TRBJ1-1,CASSPPLGGTEAFF,TGTGCCAGCTCACCACCGTTGGGGGGGACTGAAGCTTTCTTT
many,TRBV18,NA,TRBJ2-7,CASSPAEPGYEQYF,TGTGCCAGCTCACCAGCGGAGCCTGGGTACGAGCAGTACTTC